This T cell receptor beta chain was retrieved from a study of beta chain features in type 1 diabetes. The wider study: Patients did not differ from healthy donors in age, gender or cell yield. Study-level points and caveats: In all four CD4+ subsets, TCRB CDR3 length was significantly, moderately reduced in type 1 diabetes.

Expressed TCRB transcripts were sequenced because the isolated RNA had all been reverse transcribed beforehand. Method: immunoSEQ multiplex PCR; TCRdb's copy keeps in-frame clones and lacks some. Among 200,000 to 300,000 clones listed, approximately 15% were seen once. In regard to this clone: Its antigen is unidentified.

The CDR3 spans 15 residues. From germline, CDR1 is SGHRS and CDR2 YFSETQ. The J segment lost 4 bases and the V segment lost 1 base, leaving 3 bases of the junction unmatched. The sequence came from a man younger than 40 with type 1 diabetes. The sequenced material came from naive CD4+ T cells from blood. This sequence joins TRBV5-1 and TRBJ2-2, with 8 nucleotides matching TRBD2. The CDR3 protein is CASSLTSGPTGELFF. In DNA form, the CDR3 reads TGCGCCAGCAGCTTGACTAGCGGACCCACCGGGGAGCTGTTTTTT.